These T cell receptor beta chains were read from a single sample in a study of shared T cell receptors in the human thymus. The assay was immunoSEQ multiplex PCR, and TCRdb's table has in-frame clones only and misses some. The sample includes approximately 760,000 clones, approximately 85% seen only once; the top ten take under 0.012%. These same data were also listed under a study on human thymus T cells.

Specimen: thymocytes. The receptors were sampled from a girl under three years old with a congenital heart defect. CDR3s include the opening cysteine and the closing phenylalanine or tryptophan. A D gene is named only where the DNA matches it firmly. Only part of the rows carry a size: once, few, many, or a class if the clone is expanded.

size,V,J,D,DNA,CDR3
once,TRBV27,TRBJ1-1,NA,TGTGCCAGCAGTTTACTGGTCCAGGGTGAAGCTTTCTTT,CASSLLVQGEAFF
NA,TRBV6-6,TRBJ1-1,TRBD1,TGTGCCAGCGAAAGGACGGGACAGGGGGTTCAAGCTTTCTTT,CASERTGQGVQAFF
NA,TRBV4-3,TRBJ1-1,NA,TGCGCCAGCAGCCAAGAGGGGGGAGATAAGATATGCACTGAAGCTTTCTTT,CASSQEGGDKICTEAFF
NA,TRBV7-9,TRBJ1-6,TRBD1,TGTGCCAGCAGCGTTCAGGACGACAGGGAGGTTCATTCACCCCTCCACTTT,CASSVQDDREVHSPLHF
NA,TRBV7-3,TRBJ1-1,TRBD1,TGTGCCAGCAGCTTATTCGGTTCCAGGGGGCTATCGAACACTGAAGCTTTCTTT,CASSLFGSRGLSNTEAFF
NA,TRBV4-1,TRBJ2-7,NA,TGCGCCAGCAGCCAAGAAGGGAGGCAGGGCTCCTACGAGCAGTACTTC,CASSQEGRQGSYEQYF
NA,TRBV18,TRBJ1-6,NA,TGTGCCAGCTCAGGGGAGGGAAGTAATAATTCACCCCTCCACTTT,CASSGEGSNNSPLHF
NA,TRBV13,TRBJ1-5,TRBD1,TGTGCCAGCAGCTCGGACAGGGGGGGCAGGAGCAATCAGCCCCAGCATTTT,CASSSDRGGRSNQPQHF
NA,TRBV5-4,TRBJ2-3,NA,TGTGCCAGCAGTCGCAGGGGAATAGATACGCAGTATTTT,CASSRRGIDTQYF
NA,TRBV6-1,TRBJ1-1,TRBD1,TGTGCCAGCAGCAGACAGGGGGTGAACACTGAAGCTTTCTTT,CASSRQGVNTEAFF
once,TRBV7-2,TRBJ1-1,TRBD1,TGTGCCAGCAGCCAGACAGGGATCGGGAGAACCTACACTGAAGCTTTCTTT,CASSQTGIGRTYTEAFF
NA,TRBV5-4,TRBJ1-1,NA,TGTGCCAGCAGCATCATCGGGGGGCTTGTCACTGAAGCTTTCTTT,CASSIIGGLVTEAFF
NA,TRBV13,TRBJ2-5,TRBD1,TGTGCCAGCAGCCCGCAACGACAGGGGGGCCAAGAGACCCAGTACTTC,CASSPQRQGGQETQYF
NA,TRBV6-5,TRBJ2-3,TRBD2,TGTGCCAGCAGTTATACTGCGGGGGGGCTCCATTTT,CASSYTAGGLHF
NA,TRBV28,TRBJ2-2,TRBD2,TGTGCCAGCAGTCCCACTAGCGGGGGGCGGTCCGGGGAGCTGTTTTTT,CASSPTSGGRSGELFF
NA,TRBV6-5,TRBJ1-2,NA,TGTGCCAGCGGGATTCAGGACAAGGGTAACTATGGCTACACCTTC,CASGIQDKGNYGYTF
NA,TRBV15,TRBJ2-7,NA,TGTGCCACCAGCAGATACGGCGGTACCTACGAGCAGTACTTC,CATSRYGGTYEQYF
NA,TRBV15,TRBJ2-1,TRBD2,TGTGCCACCGGTTGGGCTAGCGGGAAGAATGAGCAGTTCTTC,CATGWASGKNEQFF
NA,TRBV19,TRBJ2-3,TRBD1,TGTGCCAGTAGTAGGACAGGGTCGAGCACAGATACGCAGTATTTT,CASSRTGSSTDTQYF
NA,TRBV18,TRBJ1-6,TRBD1,TGTGCCAGCTCACCACAGGGGGCAAATTCCCCCCTCCACTTT,CASSPQGANSPLHF
NA,TRBV25-1,TRBJ1-2,TRBD1,TGTGCCAGCAGTGACCCCGGGACAGGGTATGGCTACACCTTC,CASSDPGTGYGYTF
few,TRBV4-1,TRBJ2-3,TRBD1,TGCGCCAGCAGCCAAGATCCAGGACAGGGTCCAACAGATACGCAGTATTTT,CASSQDPGQGPTDTQYF
NA,TRBV7-9,TRBJ1-1,NA,TGTGCCAGCAGCCACCGGCCGGGACACACCTCTGAAGCTTTCTTT,CASSHRPGHTSEAFF
NA,TRBV2,TRBJ1-2,NA,TGTGCCAGCAGCCCGAGGGAGGGGACTGGGGGGAGCTATGGCTACACCTTC,CASSPREGTGGSYGYTF
NA,TRBV4-1,TRBJ2-7,NA,TGCGCCAGCAGCCAAGAACCGTCTCCAACTTTCTACGAGCAGTACTTC,CASSQEPSPTFYEQYF
NA,TRBV7-9,TRBJ2-1,TRBD2,TGTGCCAGCAGCACAAACCCCAGCGGGGAGGACAATGAGCAGTTCTTC,CASSTNPSGEDNEQFF
once,TRBV19,TRBJ2-6,NA,TGTGCCAGTAGTCCAAAGACTCTCTCTGGGGCCAACGTCCTGACTTTC,CASSPKTLSGANVLTF
NA,TRBV27,TRBJ2-7,TRBD1,TGTGCCAGCAGTCCGCCCCAGGCAGGGGGCTACGAGCAGTACTTC,CASSPPQAGGYEQYF
NA,TRBV5-6,TRBJ2-1,TRBD2,TGTGCCAGCAGCTTGGGAGCGGGGCCATCCTACAATGAGCAGTTCTTC,CASSLGAGPSYNEQFF
NA,TRBV5-6,TRBJ2-7,NA,TGTGCCAGCAGCTTGTTGGTTGGGAGCTCCTACGAGCAGTACTTC,CASSLLVGSSYEQYF
NA,TRBV6-1,TRBJ1-6,NA,TGTGCCAGCAGTGGAGCCGGGGGTACACCCCTCCACTTT,CASSGAGGTPLHF
NA,TRBV25-1,TRBJ1-2,TRBD1,TGTGCCAGCAGTGACAAACAGGGGAGAGGCTACACCTTC,CASSDKQGRGYTF